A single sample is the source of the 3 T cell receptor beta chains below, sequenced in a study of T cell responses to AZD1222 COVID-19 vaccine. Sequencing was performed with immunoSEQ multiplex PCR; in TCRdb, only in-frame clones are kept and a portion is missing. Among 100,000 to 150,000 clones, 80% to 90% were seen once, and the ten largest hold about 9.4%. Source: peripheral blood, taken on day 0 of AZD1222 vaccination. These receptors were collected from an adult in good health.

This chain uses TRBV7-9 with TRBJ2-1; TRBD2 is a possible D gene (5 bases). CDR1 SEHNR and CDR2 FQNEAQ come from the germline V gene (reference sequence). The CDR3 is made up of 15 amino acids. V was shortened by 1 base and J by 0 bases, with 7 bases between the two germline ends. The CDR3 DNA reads TGTGCCAGCAGCTTAGGGGGAGCCTCCTACAATGAGCAGTTCTTC. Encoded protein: CASSLGGASYNEQFF.

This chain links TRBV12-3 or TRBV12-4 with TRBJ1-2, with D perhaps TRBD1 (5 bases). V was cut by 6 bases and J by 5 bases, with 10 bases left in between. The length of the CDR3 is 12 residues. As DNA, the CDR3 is TGTGCCAGCAGAGGGACTGCTTATGGCTACACCTTC. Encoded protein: CASRGTAYGYTF.

Written as DNA, the CDR3 is TGTGCCAGCAGCCCGCATAGGGAGCAGTTCTTC. Protein product: CASSPHREQFF. The chain uses TRBV14 and TRBJ2-1; D not certain. Germline CDR1 and CDR2: SGHDN and FVKESK. The V end was cut by 4 bases, the J end by 10 bases, with 8 bases between. The CDR3 extends over 11 amino acids. The whole variable domain, filled in from reference TRBV14 and TRBJ2-1, reads EAGVTQFPSHSVIEKGQTVTLRCDPISGHDNLYWYRRVMGKEIKFLLHFVKESKQDESGMPNNRFLAERTGGTYSTLKVQPAELEDSGVYFCASSPHREQFFGPGTRLTVL.